This T cell receptor (beta chain) is drawn from a study of shared clonotypes between healthy human individuals. Notes on the study in general: Clonotype sharing among donors was thought likely to change with sequencing depth.

In germline, CDR1 is MGHDK, CDR2 SYGVNS. The CDR3 is made up of 15 amino acids. V lost 4 bases and J 2 bases, leaving 14 bases between the germline ends. As concerns this clone: What it recognizes is unknown.

DNA at approximately 200 ng, approximately 30,000 T cell genomes, went into sorted-subset replicate PCRs. Sequencing used immunoSEQ multiplex PCR; TCRdb keeps in-frame clones, though not all of them. The sample has 300,000 to 400,000 clones; approximately 74% are singletons. The chain joins TRBV25-1 to TRBJ2-5; no clear D gene. Sequencing was done on a sample of memory CD4+ T cells sorted from blood. As for subset: CD45RA-negative fraction. This receptor was taken from a man younger than 45 in good health. The CDR3 reads CASSGQTLSQETQYF. The CDR3 coding sequence is TGTGCCAGCAGTGGGCAAACACTATCGCAAGAGACCCAGTACTTC.